The 8 T cell receptor beta chains in this list originate from one sample, sequenced in a study of technical replicates of blood from a handful of donors. Sequencing was performed with immunoSEQ multiplex PCR; in TCRdb, only in-frame clones are kept and a portion is missing. The repertoire consists of approximately 73,000 clones, with just under 95% occurring once and the leading ten covering about 0.37%. The sequencing sample was made of T cells isolated from PBMCs. These receptor sequences come from a human donor in good health.

The chain uses TRBV7-8 and TRBJ2-5; maybe TRBD2 (6 bases). Germline V CDR1 and CDR2: SGHVS, FQNEAQ. The CDR3 has 15 amino acids. Trimming left V 3 bases short and J 5 bases short, with 16 bases between. The CDR3: CASSLEPGAVETQYF. Here the CDR3 DNA reads TGTGCCAGCAGCTTGGAGCCGGGAGCAGTGGAGACCCAGTACTTC.

About this clone: Its ends do not fully match the called genes, so a read error is possible. V is TRBV6-1 and J is TRBJ2-1; 7 bases agree with TRBD2. The germline V gene encodes CDR1 MNHNS and CDR2 SASEGT. The CDR3 is 13 residues long. CDR3 sequence: CASSEVSRDYQFF. CDR3 sequence (DNA): TGTGCCAGCAGCGAAGTTTCCAGGGACTATCAGTTCTTC.

The rearrangement links TRBV18 to TRBJ2-3, with TRBD2 matching over 10 bases. The CDR3 is 16 amino acids. Germline loops: CDR1 KGHSH, CDR2 LQKENI. The V gene end was trimmed by 3 bases and the J gene end by 4 bases; junction bases not matched to a gene: 7. The CDR3 DNA sequence: TGTGCCAGCTCACCGCGATTAGCGGGAGGACCAGATACGCAGTATTTT. It is translated as CASSPRLAGGPDTQYF.

The J gene is TRBJ2-1, the V gene TRBV6-5; 14 nucleotides align to TRBD2. V shed 11 bases, J shed 8 bases, and the junction held 5 bases outside the gene matches. Germline V lookup: CDR1 MNHEY, CDR2 SVGAGI. The CDR3 has 13 amino acids. The chain's CDR3 is CAWTSGRRHEQFF. The CDR3 coding sequence is TGTGCCTGGACTAGCGGGAGGCGGCATGAGCAGTTCTTC.

With regard to this clone: One junction end disagrees with the germline gene, perhaps due to a read error. This sequence joins TRBV27 and TRBJ2-7, with TRBD2 matching over 8 bases. The CDR3 runs 11 residues. CDR1 and CDR2 from the germline V gene are MNHEY and SMNVEV (reference sequence). The CDR3 nucleotides read TGTGCCACCCTACCGGGAGGGGCGAGGGGGTTC. It yields the protein CATLPGGARGF.

The CDR3 here is CASSLLGVSTGELFF. CDR3 nucleotides: TGTGCCAGCAGCTTACTAGGGGTTAGCACCGGGGAGCTGTTTTTT. V gene TRBV7-3 combines with J gene TRBJ2-2; a possible D gene is TRBD1 (5 bases). CDR1 and CDR2 (germline): SGHTA, FQGTGA. V lost 2 bases and J 4 bases, leaving 11 bases between the germline ends. This CDR3 comprises 15 residues.

The chain employs TRBV6-6 and TRBJ2-1; D gene uncertain. V shed 1 base and J shed 0 bases, with 7 bases lying between them. Germline values: CDR1 MNHNY, CDR2 SVGAGI (reference sequence). The CDR3 is 15 residues long. The CDR3 reads CASSYLESSYNEQFF. The CDR3 coding sequence is TGTGCCAGCAGTTACTTGGAGAGCTCCTACAATGAGCAGTTCTTC.

This chain links TRBV10-3 with TRBJ1-4, with D possibly being TRBD1 (6 bases). Germline CDR1 ENHRY, CDR2 SYGVKD. The CDR3 covers 13 residues. Trimming cost V 10 bases and J 12 bases, with 21 bases left between them. The CDR3, as DNA: TGTGCCACGTGCGACAGGTTTACTACAGAACTGTTTTTT. This translates into CATCDRFTTELFF.